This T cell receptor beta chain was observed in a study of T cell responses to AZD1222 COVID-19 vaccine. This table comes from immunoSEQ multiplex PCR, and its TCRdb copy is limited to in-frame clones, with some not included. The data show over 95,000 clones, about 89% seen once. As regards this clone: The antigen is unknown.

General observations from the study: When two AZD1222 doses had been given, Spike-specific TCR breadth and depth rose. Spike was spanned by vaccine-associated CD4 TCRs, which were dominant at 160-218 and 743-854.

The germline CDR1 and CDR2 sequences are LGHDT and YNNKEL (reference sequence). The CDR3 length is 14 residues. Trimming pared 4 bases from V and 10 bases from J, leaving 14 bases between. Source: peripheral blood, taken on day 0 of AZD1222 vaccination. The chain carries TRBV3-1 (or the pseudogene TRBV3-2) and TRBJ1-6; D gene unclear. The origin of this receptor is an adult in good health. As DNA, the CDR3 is TGTGCCAGCAGCCTCGGGAGGGTTGGATCACCCCTCCACTTT. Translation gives CASSLGRVGSPLHF.